This T cell receptor beta chain was captured in a study of cytomegalovirus exposure and HLA in healthy donors. The study, taken as a whole, reports: There were some public TCRs occurring in many donors, but most TCR sequences were rare. Later, an analysis found that TCR clusters from the first cohort tended to co-occur in the 120 or so validation repertoires. Researchers catalogued some 160 TCR beta chains as cytomegalovirus-associated. The classifier, whose performance was assessed in both the original and validation cohorts, reportedly diagnosed cytomegalovirus status with high specificity and sensitivity.

The CDR3 has 14 residues. Germline V gene sequence: CDR1 SGHDT, CDR2 YYEEEE. Trimming stripped 2 bases from V and 1 base from J, with 9 bases between. Regarding this clone: Its matching antigen is unknown.

The data were produced by immunoSEQ multiplex PCR, yet TCRdb's version contains in-frame clones alone and is incomplete. The table lists about 200,000 clones, around 90% of them singletons. The sample consisted of PBMCs. The V call is TRBV5-6, the J call TRBJ1-1; D is perhaps TRBD1 (6 bases). This receptor was identified in a woman between 18 and 29 years old in good health and CMV-seropositive. DNA of the CDR3: TGTGCCAGCAGCTTCAGGGGCGGGAACACTGAAGCTTTCTTT. Protein: CASSFRGGNTEAFF. The variable domain in full, completed from reference TRBV5-6 and TRBJ1-1, reads DAGVTQSPTHLIKTRGQQVTLRCSPKSGHDTVSWYQQALGQGPQFIFQYYEEEERQRGNFPDRFSGHQFPNYSSELNVNALLLGDSALYLCASSFRGGNTEAFFGQGTRLTVV.